What follows describes a single TCR beta chain. This specimen belongs to a study of cytomegalovirus exposure and HLA in healthy donors. The CDR3 is 15 residues long. The germline CDR1 and CDR2 sequences are LNHDA and SQIVND (reference sequence). V lost 1 base, J lost 3 bases, and 11 bases lay in between. Here immunoSEQ multiplex PCR was the method, and the copy in TCRdb shows in-frame clones only, minus some. The sample has 200,000 or so clones; around 80% are singletons. The chain joins TRBV19 to TRBJ2-3; D is uncertain. The source is a woman aged 25 to 39 in good health and CMV-seropositive. The specimen was PBMCs. The CDR3 sequence: CASSIAPYPTDTQYF. As DNA, the CDR3 is TGTGCCAGTAGTATAGCTCCCTACCCGACAGATACGCAGTATTTT.